The rows below give T cell receptor beta chains drawn from one sample of a study of blood T cell repertoires in COVID-19. Clones were sequenced by immunoSEQ multiplex PCR, and TCRdb holds only the in-frame ones, with some missing. This sample has roughly 250,000 clones, with around 88% found just once. Sequencing input: peripheral blood. The source is a man aged 40-55 years with active or convalescent COVID-19. The CDR3 runs from the conserved cysteine through the conserved F or W. A D gene is named only where the DNA matches it firmly. Clone size is shown for a subset of rows, as once, few, many or a class of expanded clone.

V gene: TRBV6-2/TRBV6-3
D gene: TRBD1
J gene: TRBJ2-1
clone size: -
CDR3 protein: CASSGHGQGGNEQFF
CDR3 DNA: TGTGCCAGCAGCGGACACGGACAGGGGGGGAATGAGCAGTTCTTC

V gene: TRBV7-6
D gene: TRBD2
J gene: TRBJ2-1
clone size: -
CDR3 protein: CASSLRGEGNEQFF
CDR3 DNA: TGTGCCAGCAGTCTACGAGGGGAGGGTAATGAGCAGTTCTTC

V gene: TRBV18
D gene: -
J gene: TRBJ1-1
clone size: -
CDR3 protein: CASSPQKTGSNTEAFF
CDR3 DNA: TGTGCCAGCTCACCACAAAAAACAGGATCGAACACTGAAGCTTTCTTT

V gene: TRBV7-8
D gene: -
J gene: TRBJ1-1
clone size: -
CDR3 protein: CASSLPGLAKGKAFF
CDR3 DNA: TGTGCCAGCAGCTTACCCGGACTGGCTAAGGGTAAAGCTTTCTTT

V gene: TRBV12-5
D gene: TRBD1
J gene: TRBJ2-7
clone size: -
CDR3 protein: CANWTGGTGQYF
CDR3 DNA: TGTGCTAATTGGACAGGGGGCACAGGGCAGTACTTC

V gene: TRBV27
D gene: -
J gene: TRBJ2-7
clone size: -
CDR3 protein: CASSLYPVLSYEQYF
CDR3 DNA: TGTGCCAGCAGTTTATATCCGGTTCTCTCCTACGAGCAGTACTTC

V gene: TRBV11-3
D gene: -
J gene: TRBJ1-2
clone size: few
CDR3 protein: CASSLQGNYGYTF
CDR3 DNA: TGTGCCAGCAGCCTTCAGGGGAACTATGGCTACACCTTC

V gene: TRBV9
D gene: -
J gene: TRBJ2-7
clone size: -
CDR3 protein: CASSEGWRFQSSKQYF
CDR3 DNA: TGTGCCAGCAGCGAGGGATGGAGGTTCCAGTCTAGCAAGCAGTACTTC

V gene: TRBV3-1/TRBV3-2
D gene: -
J gene: TRBJ2-2
clone size: -
CDR3 protein: CASSVRDSPTGELFF
CDR3 DNA: TGTGCCAGCAGCGTTCGGGACTCCCCCACCGGGGAGCTGTTTTTT

V gene: TRBV6-5
D gene: -
J gene: TRBJ1-6
clone size: once
CDR3 protein: CASSYSGNINSPLHF
CDR3 DNA: TGTGCCAGCAGTTATTCGGGGAATATCAATTCACCCCTCCACTTT

V gene: TRBV27
D gene: -
J gene: TRBJ2-1
clone size: -
CDR3 protein: CASSLSSVNEQFF
CDR3 DNA: TGTGCCAGCAGTTTATCGAGCGTAAATGAGCAGTTCTTC

V gene: TRBV5-1
D gene: TRBD2
J gene: TRBJ2-2
clone size: once
CDR3 protein: CASSTGLAANTGELFF
CDR3 DNA: TGCGCCAGCAGCACGGGACTAGCGGCTAACACCGGGGAGCTGTTTTTT

V gene: TRBV3-1/TRBV3-2
D gene: TRBD1
J gene: TRBJ1-2
clone size: few
CDR3 protein: CASSQGDRGAYGYTF
CDR3 DNA: TGTGCCAGCAGCCAAGGGGACAGGGGGGCCTATGGCTACACCTTC

V gene: TRBV2
D gene: -
J gene: TRBJ2-7
clone size: -
CDR3 protein: CASSEIVAGYEQYF
CDR3 DNA: TGTGCCAGCAGTGAAATCGTGGCAGGCTACGAGCAGTACTTC

V gene: TRBV9
D gene: TRBD2
J gene: TRBJ2-3
clone size: -
CDR3 protein: CASSAGLAVDTQYF
CDR3 DNA: TGTGCCAGCAGCGCCGGACTAGCGGTAGATACGCAGTATTTT

V gene: TRBV11-3
D gene: TRBD1
J gene: TRBJ2-1
clone size: -
CDR3 protein: CASRTGESSYNEQFF
CDR3 DNA: TGTGCCAGCAGAACAGGGGAGAGCTCCTACAATGAGCAGTTCTTC

V gene: TRBV29-1
D gene: TRBD1
J gene: TRBJ2-1
clone size: few
CDR3 protein: CSVPSPGGYNEQFF
CDR3 DNA: TGCAGCGTTCCAAGCCCAGGGGGATACAATGAGCAGTTCTTC

V gene: TRBV4-2
D gene: TRBD1
J gene: TRBJ2-7
clone size: -
CDR3 protein: CASSLRDRGYEQYF
CDR3 DNA: TGTGCCAGCAGCCTCCGGGACAGGGGCTACGAGCAGTACTTC

V gene: TRBV28
D gene: -
J gene: TRBJ1-1
clone size: -
CDR3 protein: CASSLSRAFEAFF
CDR3 DNA: TGTGCCAGCAGTTTATCGCGGGCGTTTGAAGCTTTCTTT

V gene: TRBV3-1/TRBV3-2
D gene: -
J gene: TRBJ1-1
clone size: -
CDR3 protein: CASSQENGEAFF
CDR3 DNA: TGTGCCAGCAGCCAAGAAAACGGGGAAGCTTTCTTT

V gene: TRBV12-3/TRBV12-4
D gene: TRBD2
J gene: TRBJ2-4
clone size: -
CDR3 protein: CASSWGGDIQYF
CDR3 DNA: TGTGCCAGCAGCTGGGGGGGGGACATTCAGTACTTC

V gene: TRBV3-1/TRBV3-2
D gene: TRBD1
J gene: TRBJ2-6
clone size: -
CDR3 protein: CASSQDGTGISGANVLTF
CDR3 DNA: TGTGCCAGCAGCCAAGATGGGACAGGGATAAGTGGGGCCAACGTCCTGACTTTC

V gene: TRBV6-5
D gene: -
J gene: TRBJ2-7
clone size: few
CDR3 protein: CASKGGPYEQYF
CDR3 DNA: TGTGCCAGCAAAGGGGGTCCCTACGAGCAGTACTTC

V gene: TRBV5-8
D gene: -
J gene: TRBJ1-2
clone size: -
CDR3 protein: CASSLVYSDYGYTF
CDR3 DNA: TGTGCCAGCAGCTTGGTATATTCGGACTATGGCTACACCTTC

V gene: TRBV30
D gene: -
J gene: TRBJ2-2
clone size: -
CDR3 protein: CAWSRSTGELFF
CDR3 DNA: TGTGCCTGGAGTCGGAGCACCGGGGAGCTGTTTTTT

V gene: TRBV6-5
D gene: -
J gene: TRBJ2-3
clone size: few
CDR3 protein: CASGGRTDTQYF
CDR3 DNA: TGTGCCAGCGGAGGGAGGACAGATACGCAGTATTTT

V gene: TRBV18
D gene: TRBD1
J gene: TRBJ1-6
clone size: -
CDR3 protein: CASSRQGQGSNSPLHF
CDR3 DNA: TGTGCCAGCTCACGACAGGGCCAGGGCTCTAATTCACCCCTCCACTTT

V gene: TRBV4-2
D gene: TRBD1
J gene: TRBJ1-2
clone size: -
CDR3 protein: CASSPGTGGEEIYGYTF
CDR3 DNA: TGTGCCAGCAGCCCCGGGACAGGGGGCGAAGAAATCTATGGCTACACCTTC

V gene: TRBV15
D gene: -
J gene: TRBJ2-3
clone size: -
CDR3 protein: CATSSLTFVLDTQYF
CDR3 DNA: TGTGCCACCAGCTCCCTAACGTTCGTCCTCGATACGCAGTATTTT

V gene: TRBV18
D gene: TRBD1
J gene: TRBJ1-2
clone size: once
CDR3 protein: CASSPTQGALGGYTF
CDR3 DNA: TGTGCCAGCTCACCTACGCAGGGGGCGCTGGGCGGCTACACCTTC

V gene: TRBV25-1
D gene: -
J gene: TRBJ1-6
clone size: -
CDR3 protein: CASSEYRTMDSPLHF
CDR3 DNA: TGTGCCAGCAGTGAATATCGAACAATGGATTCACCCCTCCACTTT

V gene: TRBV11-2
D gene: TRBD1
J gene: TRBJ1-1
clone size: -
CDR3 protein: CASSPRTGPNTEAFF
CDR3 DNA: TGTGCCAGCAGCCCGAGGACAGGGCCGAACACTGAAGCTTTCTTT

V gene: TRBV10-2
D gene: TRBD2
J gene: TRBJ2-1
clone size: -
CDR3 protein: CASSDPGLAEGGDEQFF
CDR3 DNA: TGCGCCAGCAGTGACCCGGGACTAGCGGAGGGGGGGGATGAGCAGTTCTTC

V gene: TRBV6-2/TRBV6-3
D gene: -
J gene: TRBJ2-7
clone size: few
CDR3 protein: CASSYRGSSYEQYF
CDR3 DNA: TGTGCCAGCAGTTACCGGGGATCTTCCTACGAGCAGTACTTC

V gene: TRBV27
D gene: TRBD1
J gene: TRBJ2-1
clone size: -
CDR3 protein: CASSPRDRDHNEQFF
CDR3 DNA: TGTGCCAGCAGTCCTAGGGACAGGGACCACAATGAGCAGTTCTTC

V gene: TRBV24-1
D gene: TRBD2
J gene: TRBJ2-1
clone size: -
CDR3 protein: CATSDLMTSGGDNEQFF
CDR3 DNA: TGTGCCACCAGTGATCTGATGACTAGCGGGGGCGATAATGAGCAGTTCTTC

V gene: TRBV9
D gene: TRBD1
J gene: TRBJ1-2
clone size: -
CDR3 protein: CASSTLGQGAGNGYTF
CDR3 DNA: TGTGCCAGCAGCACCCTGGGACAGGGGGCGGGAAATGGCTACACCTTC

V gene: TRBV6-5
D gene: TRBD1
J gene: TRBJ1-1
clone size: -
CDR3 protein: CASSYDRAPGTEAFF
CDR3 DNA: TGTGCCAGCAGTTACGACAGGGCTCCGGGCACTGAAGCTTTCTTT

V gene: TRBV11-2
D gene: TRBD2
J gene: TRBJ2-7
clone size: -
CDR3 protein: CASTQEGLAGFTCEQYF
CDR3 DNA: TGTGCCAGCACCCAAGAAGGACTAGCGGGATTTACTTGCGAGCAGTACTTC

V gene: TRBV12-5
D gene: TRBD1
J gene: TRBJ1-5
clone size: -
CDR3 protein: CASGSGTGGNQPQHF
CDR3 DNA: TGTGCTAGTGGTTCGGGGACAGGGGGAAATCAGCCCCAGCATTTT